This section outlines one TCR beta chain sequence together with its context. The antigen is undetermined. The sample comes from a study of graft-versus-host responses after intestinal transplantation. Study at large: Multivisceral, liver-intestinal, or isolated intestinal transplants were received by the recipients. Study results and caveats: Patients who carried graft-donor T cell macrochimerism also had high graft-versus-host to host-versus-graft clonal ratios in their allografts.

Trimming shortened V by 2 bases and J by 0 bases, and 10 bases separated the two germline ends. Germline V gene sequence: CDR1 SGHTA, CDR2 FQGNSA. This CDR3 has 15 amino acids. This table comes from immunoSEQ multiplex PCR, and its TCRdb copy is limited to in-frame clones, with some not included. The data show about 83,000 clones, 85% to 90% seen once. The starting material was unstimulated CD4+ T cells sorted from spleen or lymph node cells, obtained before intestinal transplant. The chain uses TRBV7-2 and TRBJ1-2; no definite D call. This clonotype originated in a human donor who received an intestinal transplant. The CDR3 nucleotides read TGTGCCAGCAGCTTAAGTGTAGATTCTAACTATGGCTACACCTTC. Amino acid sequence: CASSLSVDSNYGYTF.